The entry below gives a single T cell receptor (beta chain) sequence along with its context. The antigen remains undetermined. Using immunoSEQ multiplex PCR, the repertoire was profiled, and TCRdb retains in-frame clones only, with some absent. Among some 120,000 clones, roughly four fifths were seen once, and the ten largest hold 1.5% to 2%. This specimen comes from a study of radiation and T cells in renal cell carcinoma. Across the whole study: Nephrectomy followed 15 Gy stereotactic body radiation by 4 weeks.

Regarding time point: blood 2 weeks post-SBRT. Treatment described: 15 Gy SBRT to primary tumor, nephrectomy 4 weeks later. Serial blood draws occurred at baseline and 2 and 4 weeks post-SBRT. The CDR3 has 14 amino acids. The V gene's germline CDR1 is SGHAT and CDR2 FQNNGV. V lost 0 bases and J lost 12; bases outside the gene matches: 8. Study results and caveats: Top tumor clonotypes rose in blood 2 weeks post-radiation, then contracted.

Sequenced here: blood, sampled from a patient whose treatment included radiotherapy and nephrectomy. V usage is TRBV11-2 and J usage is TRBJ1-1; 9 bases fit TRBD1. This receptor was identified in a woman aged 55-70 years with renal cell carcinoma. CDR3 nucleotide sequence: TGTGCCAGCAGCTTAGATCGGGACAGGGCTGGGTCTTTCTTT. This gives the protein CASSLDRDRAGSFF.